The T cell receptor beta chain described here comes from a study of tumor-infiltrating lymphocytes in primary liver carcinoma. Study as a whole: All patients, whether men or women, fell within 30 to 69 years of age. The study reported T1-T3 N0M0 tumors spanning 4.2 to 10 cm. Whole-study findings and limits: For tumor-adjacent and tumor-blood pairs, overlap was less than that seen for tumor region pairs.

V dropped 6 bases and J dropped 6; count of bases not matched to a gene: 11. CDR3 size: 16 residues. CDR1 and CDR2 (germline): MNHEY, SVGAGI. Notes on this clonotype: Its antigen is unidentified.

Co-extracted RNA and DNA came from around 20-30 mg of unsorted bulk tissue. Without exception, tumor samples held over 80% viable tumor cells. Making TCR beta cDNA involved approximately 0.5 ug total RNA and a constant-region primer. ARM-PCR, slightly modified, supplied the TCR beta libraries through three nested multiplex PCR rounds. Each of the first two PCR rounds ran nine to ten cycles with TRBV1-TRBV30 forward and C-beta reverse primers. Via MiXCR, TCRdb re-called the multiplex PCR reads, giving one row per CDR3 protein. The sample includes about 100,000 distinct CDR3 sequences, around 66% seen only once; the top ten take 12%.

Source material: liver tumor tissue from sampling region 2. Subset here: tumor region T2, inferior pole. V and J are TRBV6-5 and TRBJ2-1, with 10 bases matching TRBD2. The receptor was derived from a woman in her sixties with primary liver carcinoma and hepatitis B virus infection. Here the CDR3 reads CASSPPLAGKGNEQFF. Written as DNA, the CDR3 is TGTGCCAGCAGCCCTCCACTAGCGGGAAAGGGCAATGAGCAGTTCTTC.